The 8 T cell receptor beta chains reported below all come from one sample, sequenced in a study of Ad26.COV2.S vaccination and SARS-CoV-2 variants. Treatment of the sample: around 19 received Ad26.COV2.S at low or high dose, single or two shots; a few received placebo; per-sample allocation not given. After the first vaccine or placebo injection, samples were drawn on day 63. Profiling relied on immunoSEQ multiplex PCR, and the TCRdb table lists in-frame clones only, not all of them. The profile shows 300,000 to 400,000 clones, about 88% of them singletons. The sample in question was peripheral blood, obtained in a trial of Ad26.COV2.S vaccine versus placebo. These receptors all stem from a person between 18 and 65 years old who received the Ad26.COV2.S COVID-19 vaccine or a placebo.

V usage is TRBV7-8 and J usage is TRBJ1-1, with unresolved D. The V end lost 5 bases, the J end lost 5 bases, and 15 bases lay between the germline ends. The CDR3 runs to 14 residues. CDR1 and CDR2 (germline): SGHVS, FQNEAQ. The CDR3, as DNA: TGTGCCAGCAGCGCACGGGCCACCGGGACTGAAGCTTTCTTT. Translating it yields CASSARATGTEAFF.

This sequence joins TRBV5-1 and TRBJ2-1, with a tentative D call TRBD2 (5 bases). This CDR3 contains 14 residues. V lost 4 bases to trimming and J lost 3 bases, with 11 bases between them. Germline values: CDR1 SGHRS, CDR2 YFSETQ. CDR3: CASSGEGRYNEQFF. The CDR3 region has the DNA TGCGCCAGCAGCGGAGAGGGTCGCTACAATGAGCAGTTCTTC.

The chain recombines TRBV19 with TRBJ1-2, with no clear D. CDR1 LNHDA and CDR2 SQIVND come from the germline V gene (reference sequence). The CDR3 runs 15 residues. Trimming shortened V by 3 bases and J by 0 bases, and 11 bases separated the two germline ends. The CDR3 sequence is CASSISGPSNYGYTF. The CDR3 bases are TGTGCCAGTAGTATCAGCGGGCCCTCTAACTATGGCTACACCTTC.

This chain joins TRBV20-1 and TRBJ1-1; D remains ambiguous. CDR1 is DFQATT and CDR2 is SNEGSKA in the germline V gene (reference sequence). The length of the CDR3 is 11 residues. V lost 5 bases, J lost 1 base, and 5 bases lay in between. The CDR3 DNA follows: TGCAGTGCTGTCAGGAACACTGAAGCTTTCTTT. Protein product: CSAVRNTEAFF.

This chain uses TRBV5-4 with TRBJ2-7; TRBD1 agrees at 12 bases. Germline CDR1 and CDR2: SGHNT and YYREEE (reference sequence). V trimming: 4 bases; J trimming: 6 bases; junction bases outside the gene matches: 8. The CDR3 length is 15 residues. CDR3 DNA sequence: TGTGCCAGCAGCCGGGGGACAGGGGGCAAGGGCGAGCAGTACTTC. Translation: CASSRGTGGKGEQYF.

This sequence joins TRBV30 and TRBJ1-5; no firm D call. Trimming shortened V by 0 bases and J by 5 bases, and 8 bases separated the two germline ends. CDR3 length equals 13 residues. Germline loops: CDR1 GTSNPN, CDR2 SVGIG (reference sequence). CDR3 region: CAWSVREDQPQHF. The CDR3 coding sequence is TGTGCCTGGAGTGTACGGGAGGATCAGCCCCAGCATTTT.

This chain connects TRBV5-4 to TRBJ1-5; D is ambiguous. Germline CDR1 reads SGHNT; CDR2 reads YYREEE (reference sequence). The ends were cut back, 2 bases at V and 5 bases at J, with 11 bases in the middle. The CDR3 is 14 residues long. CDR3: CASSFAGRDQPQHF. The CDR3 DNA is TGTGCCAGCAGCTTTGCCGGGAGGGATCAGCCCCAGCATTTT.

Details on this clone: The same CDR3 also results from other DNA sequences found in this sample. The chain recombines TRBV9 with TRBJ2-2; D unclear. There are 12 residues in the CDR3. V was shortened by 0 bases and J by 5 bases, with 2 bases between the two germline ends. Germline assignment: CDR1 SGDLS and CDR2 YYNGEE. CDR3 in amino acids: CASSVATGELFF. CDR3 coding DNA: TGTGCCAGCAGCGTAGCGACCGGGGAGCTGTTTTTT.